The rows below give T cell receptor beta chains drawn from one sample of a study of CD8 T cells in ankylosing spondylitis. TCRdb independently ran MiXCR on the 5' RACE reads; one entry per CDR3 protein. The sample carries approximately 540,000 distinct CDR3 sequences, about 13% recorded once. Sequencing input: blood, either unsorted or a sorted T cell fraction (not recorded which). The receptors were sampled from a male donor with ankylosing spondylitis. The CDR3 runs from the conserved cysteine through the conserved F or W. Fields, in order: D gene, J gene, clone size, V gene, CDR3 DNA, CDR3 protein. A D gene is named only where the DNA matches it firmly. Some rows mark clone size as missing; the rest say once, few, many or name a class of expanded clone.

>.|TRBJ2-3|few|TRBV29-1
TGCAGCGCGGGGACACAGCTACGCACAGATACGCAGTATTTT
CSAGTQLRTDTQYF
>TRBD1|TRBJ1-3|.|TRBV20-1
TGCAGTGCTAGAGTTGCCGGACAGGGGAACGGAAACACCATATATTTT
CSARVAGQGNGNTIYF
>TRBD1|TRBJ2-5|.|TRBV3-1
TGTGCCAGCAGCCCGCGGCGGACAGGGGACGAGACCCAGTACTTC
CASSPRRTGDETQYF
>TRBD2|TRBJ2-5|.|TRBV5-1
TGCGCCAGCCGAAGAATAGCGGGAGCCAAAGAGACCCAGTACTTC
CASRRIAGAKETQYF
>.|TRBJ1-2|.|TRBV11-2
TGTGCCAGCAGTCATCAGAGTAGTGGCTACACCTTC
CASSHQSSGYTF
>TRBD2|TRBJ2-1|many|TRBV29-1
TGCAGCGTTGAAGCGTCTAGCGGGAGGGCCTACAATGAGCAGTTCTTC
CSVEASSGRAYNEQFF
>TRBD1|TRBJ2-3|.|TRBV20-1
TGCAGTGTCGAGGGGGCGAAAAAAGATACGCAGTATTTT
CSVEGAKKDTQYF
>.|TRBJ1-5|few|TRBV20-1
TGCAGTGCCAAAAGTCCTTGGGCGGACAGACGCAACAATCAGCCCCAGCATTTT
CSAKSPWADRRNNQPQHF
>.|TRBJ1-2|few|TRBV6-1
TGTGCCAGCAGTGAATTCCGAGGCTACACCTTC
CASSEFRGYTF
>TRBD1|TRBJ1-5|.|TRBV3-1
TGTGCCAGCAGCCAAGATCCCCAGACAGGGGGAGATCAGCCCCAGCATTTT
CASSQDPQTGGDQPQHF
>TRBD2|TRBJ2-5|once|TRBV20-1
TGCAGTGCTTATAGCGGGGGAGCGGAGACCCAGTACTTC
CSAYSGGAETQYF
>TRBD1|TRBJ2-1|.|TRBV5-1
TGCGCCAGCAGCTCAGAGCCGGGACAGGGGGCCTATGAGCAGTTCTTC
CASSSEPGQGAYEQFF
>.|TRBJ2-5|.|TRBV5-5
TGTGCCAGCAGCCGACTGGGTGGGGGCAAAGAGACCCAGTACTTC
CASSRLGGGKETQYF
>TRBD1|TRBJ2-1|.|TRBV20-1
TGCAGTGCTAGAGCAGGGGGCAATGAGCAGTTCTTC
CSARAGGNEQFF
>.|TRBJ2-1|many|TRBV5-1
TGCGCCAGCAGCTTGGGTCCTTCGGGTATCCTCTACAATGAGCAGTTCTTC
CASSLGPSGILYNEQFF
>.|TRBJ2-1|many|TRBV20-1
TGCAGTGCTAGATGGAGATCCTACAATGAGCAGTTCTTC
CSARWRSYNEQFF